The sequence of this T cell receptor (beta chain) was determined in a study of blood T cell repertoires in COVID-19. Overall study: Sources were T cells, B-cell-depleted T cells, or PBMCs; the material itself was cDNA or gDNA.

V was shortened by 6 bases and J by 0 bases, with 8 bases between the two germline ends. The CDR3 has 13 residues. In the original workflow: Scientists estimated how many nucleated cells there were by amplifying reference gene primers. TCRdb keeps only in-frame clones here, not all; method: immunoSEQ multiplex PCR. D and trimming were read from the DNA, whereas the V and J calls and clone size are those reported in that table. The sample shows under 200,000 clones, about 88% of them seen only once. The TCR originated in a man in his sixties with acute or convalescent COVID-19. The chain uses TRBV12-3 or TRBV12-4 and TRBJ1-2; D call uncertain. The specimen was peripheral blood. The DNA of the CDR3 is TGTGCCAGCAGCCCCGTCCCTAACTATGGCTACACCTTC. This codes for CASSPVPNYGYTF.